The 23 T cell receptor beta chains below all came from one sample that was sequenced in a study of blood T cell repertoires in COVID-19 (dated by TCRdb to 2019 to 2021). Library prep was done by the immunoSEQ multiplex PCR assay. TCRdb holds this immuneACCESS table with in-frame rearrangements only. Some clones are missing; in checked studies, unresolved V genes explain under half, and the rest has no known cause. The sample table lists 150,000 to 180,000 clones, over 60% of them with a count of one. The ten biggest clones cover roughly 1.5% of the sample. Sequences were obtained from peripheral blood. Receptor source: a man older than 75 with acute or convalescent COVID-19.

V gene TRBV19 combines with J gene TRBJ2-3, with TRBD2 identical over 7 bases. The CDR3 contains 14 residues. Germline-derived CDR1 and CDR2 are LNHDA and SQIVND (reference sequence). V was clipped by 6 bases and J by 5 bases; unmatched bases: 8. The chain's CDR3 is CASRKTSPGDTQYF. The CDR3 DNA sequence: TGTGCCAGTAGGAAGACTAGCCCCGGAGATACGCAGTATTTT.

CDR3 coding DNA: TGTGCCAGCAGAAAGACAGGGGGCGGGGAGACCCAGTACTTC. It is translated as CASRKTGGGETQYF. This rearrangement joins TRBV28 to TRBJ2-5; TRBD1 agrees at 10 bases. Germline V gene lookup returns CDR1 MDHEN and CDR2 SYDVKM. Trimming at V came to 6 bases and at J to 5 bases, leaving 6 bases not matched to a gene. The CDR3 runs 14 residues. Full variable domain (rest looked up from reference TRBV28 and TRBJ2-5): DVKVTQSSRYLVKRTGEKVFLECVQDMDHENMFWYRQDPGLGLRLIYFSYDVKMKEKGDIPEGYSVSREKKERFSLILESASTNQTSMYLCASRKTGGGETQYFGPGTRLLVL.

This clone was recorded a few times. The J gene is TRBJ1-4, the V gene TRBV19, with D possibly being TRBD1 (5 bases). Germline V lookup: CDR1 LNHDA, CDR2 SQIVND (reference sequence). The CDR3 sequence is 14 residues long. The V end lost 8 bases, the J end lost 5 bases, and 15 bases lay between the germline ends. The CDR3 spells CASQAQGLNEKLFF. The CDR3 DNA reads TGTGCCAGTCAGGCCCAGGGATTGAATGAAAAACTGTTTTTT.

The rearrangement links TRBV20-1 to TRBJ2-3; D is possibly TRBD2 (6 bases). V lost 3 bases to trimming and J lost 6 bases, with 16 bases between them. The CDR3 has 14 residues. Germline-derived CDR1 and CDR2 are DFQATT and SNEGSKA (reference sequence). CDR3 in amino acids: CSASVGRAGDTQYF. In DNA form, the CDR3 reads TGCAGTGCTAGTGTCGGGCGGGCGGGGGATACGCAGTATTTT.

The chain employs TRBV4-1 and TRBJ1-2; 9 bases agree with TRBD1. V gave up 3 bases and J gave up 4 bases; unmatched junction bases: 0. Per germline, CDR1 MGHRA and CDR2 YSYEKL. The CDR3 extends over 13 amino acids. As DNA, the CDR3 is TGCGCCAGCAGCCAGACAGGGGGCTATGGCTACACCTTC. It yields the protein CASSQTGGYGYTF.

CDR3 coding DNA: TGTGCCAGCAGTTACAATCAGGGGGCGGGGAATGAGCAGTTCTTC. This gives the protein CASSYNQGAGNEQFF. The rearrangement joins TRBV6-6 to TRBJ2-1; 8 bases fit TRBD1. After removal of 2 bases from V and 7 bases from J, the junction contained 7 bases not matched to a gene. The CDR3 is 15 residues long. CDR1 is MNHNY, CDR2 SVGAGI, per germline (reference sequence).

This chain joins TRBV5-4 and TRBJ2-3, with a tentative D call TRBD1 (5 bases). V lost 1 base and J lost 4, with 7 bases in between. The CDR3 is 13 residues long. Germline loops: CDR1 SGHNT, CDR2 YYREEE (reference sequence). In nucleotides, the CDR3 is TGTGCCAGCAGCTTGCAGGGTTCAGATACGCAGTATTTT. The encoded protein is CASSLQGSDTQYF.

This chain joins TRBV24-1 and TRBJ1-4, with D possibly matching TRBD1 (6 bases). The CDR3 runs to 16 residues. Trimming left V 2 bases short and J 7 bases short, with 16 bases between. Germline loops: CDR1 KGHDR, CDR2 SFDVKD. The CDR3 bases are TGTGCCACCAGTGATTCGAGGACAGCTTCGGGTGAAAAACTGTTTTTT. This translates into CATSDSRTASGEKLFF.

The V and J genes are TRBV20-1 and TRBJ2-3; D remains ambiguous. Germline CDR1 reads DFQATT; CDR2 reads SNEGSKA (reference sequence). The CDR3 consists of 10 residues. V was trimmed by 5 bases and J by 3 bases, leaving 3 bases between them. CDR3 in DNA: TGCAGTGCTTCGACAGATACGCAGTATTTT. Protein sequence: CSASTDTQYF.

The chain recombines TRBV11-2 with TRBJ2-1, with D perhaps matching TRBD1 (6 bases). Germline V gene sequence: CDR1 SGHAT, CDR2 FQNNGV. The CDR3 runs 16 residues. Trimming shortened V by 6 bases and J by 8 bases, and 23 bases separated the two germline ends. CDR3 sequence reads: CASSFPSGGLKDEQFF. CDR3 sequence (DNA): TGTGCCAGCAGTTTTCCCTCTGGGGGCCTAAAGGATGAGCAGTTCTTC.

The CDR3 protein is CATSDLGGPQHF. The CDR3 DNA sequence: TGTGCCACCAGTGATTTAGGGGGGCCCCAGCATTTT. The rearrangement joins TRBV24-1 to TRBJ1-5; weak D call: TRBD1 (6 bases). This CDR3 is built from 12 residues. The germline gives CDR1 KGHDR, CDR2 SFDVKD. Trimming removed 1 base at V and 9 bases at J, with 6 bases between.

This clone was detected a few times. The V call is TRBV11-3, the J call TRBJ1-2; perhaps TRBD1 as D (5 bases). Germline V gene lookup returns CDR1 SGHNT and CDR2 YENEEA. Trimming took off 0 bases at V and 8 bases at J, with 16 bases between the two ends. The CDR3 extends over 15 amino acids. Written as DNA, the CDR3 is TGTGCCAGCAGCTTAGATCGGCAGGGAGGAACGGGCTACACCTTC. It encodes CASSLDRQGGTGYTF.

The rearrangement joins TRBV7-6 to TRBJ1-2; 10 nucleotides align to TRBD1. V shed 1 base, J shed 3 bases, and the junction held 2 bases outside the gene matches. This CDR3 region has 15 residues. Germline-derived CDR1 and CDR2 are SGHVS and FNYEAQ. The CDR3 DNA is TGTGCCAGCAGCTTAGGGACAGGGGGACACTATGGCTACACCTTC. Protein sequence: CASSLGTGGHYGYTF. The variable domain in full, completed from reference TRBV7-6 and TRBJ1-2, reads GAGVSQSPRYKVTKRGQDVALRCDPISGHVSLYWYRQALGQGPEFLTYFNYEAQQDKSGLPNDRFSAERPEGSISTLTIQRTEQRDSAMYRCASSLGTGGHYGYTFGSGTRLTVV.

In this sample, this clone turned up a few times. CDR3: CASSQVAAGGTNTEAFF. The CDR3 DNA sequence: TGCGCCAGCAGCCAAGTGGCGGCAGGGGGGACTAACACTGAAGCTTTCTTT. This chain connects TRBV4-1 to TRBJ1-1; TRBD1 agrees at 7 bases. Germline V lookup: CDR1 MGHRA, CDR2 YSYEKL. The J segment lost 2 bases and the V segment lost 1 base, leaving 10 bases of the junction unmatched. The CDR3 extends over 17 amino acids.

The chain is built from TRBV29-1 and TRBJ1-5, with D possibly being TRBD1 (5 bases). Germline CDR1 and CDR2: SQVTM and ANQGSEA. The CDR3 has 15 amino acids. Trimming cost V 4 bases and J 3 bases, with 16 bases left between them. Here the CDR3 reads CSVVVGGGTNQPQHF. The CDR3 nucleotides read TGCAGCGTTGTAGTTGGTGGGGGGACCAATCAGCCCCAGCATTTT.

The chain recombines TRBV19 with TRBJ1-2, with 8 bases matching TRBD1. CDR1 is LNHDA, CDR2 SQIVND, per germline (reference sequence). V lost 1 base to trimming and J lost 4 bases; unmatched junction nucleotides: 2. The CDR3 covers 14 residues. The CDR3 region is CASSIGQGTYGYTF. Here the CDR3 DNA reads TGTGCCAGTAGTATAGGACAGGGGACCTATGGCTACACCTTC.

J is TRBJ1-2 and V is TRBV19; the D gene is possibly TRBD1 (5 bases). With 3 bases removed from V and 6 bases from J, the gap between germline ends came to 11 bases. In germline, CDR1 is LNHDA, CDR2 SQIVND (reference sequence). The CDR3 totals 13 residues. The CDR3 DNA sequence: TGTGCCAGTAGTATCGGGCAGGGTCATGGCTACACCTTC. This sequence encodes CASSIGQGHGYTF. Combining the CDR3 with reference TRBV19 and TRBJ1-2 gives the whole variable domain DGGITQSPKYLFRKEGQNVTLSCEQNLNHDAMYWYRQDPGQGLRLIYYSQIVNDFQKGDIAEGYSVSREKKESFPLTVTSAQKNPTAFYLCASSIGQGHGYTFGSGTRLTVV.

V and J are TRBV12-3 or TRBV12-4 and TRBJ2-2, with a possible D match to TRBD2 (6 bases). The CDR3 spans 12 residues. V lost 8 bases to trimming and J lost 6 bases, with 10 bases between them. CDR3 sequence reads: CASAPGAGELFF. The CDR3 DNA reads TGTGCCAGCGCCCCGGGGGCCGGGGAGCTGTTTTTT.

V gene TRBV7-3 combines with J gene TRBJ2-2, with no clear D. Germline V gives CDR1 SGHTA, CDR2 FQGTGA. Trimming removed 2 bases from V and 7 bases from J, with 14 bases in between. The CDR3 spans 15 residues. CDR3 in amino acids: CASSLERRMNGELFF. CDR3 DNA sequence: TGTGCCAGCAGCTTAGAACGCAGGATGAACGGGGAGCTGTTTTTT.

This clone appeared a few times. The CDR3 reads CASSLGQGDTGELFF. CDR3 nucleotide sequence: TGTGCCAGCAGCTTAGGACAGGGGGACACCGGGGAGCTGTTTTTT. This sequence joins TRBV7-9 and TRBJ2-2; TRBD1 matches 9 bases. V trimming: 1 base; J trimming: 3 bases; junction bases outside the gene matches: 0. CDR1 and CDR2 from the germline V gene are SEHNR and FQNEAQ (reference sequence). This CDR3 region has 15 residues. Combining the CDR3 with reference TRBV7-9 and TRBJ2-2 gives the whole variable domain DTGVSQNPRHKITKRGQNVTFRCDPISEHNRLYWYRQTLGQGPEFLTYFQNEAQLEKSRLLSDRFSAERPKGSFSTLEIQRTEQGDSAMYLCASSLGQGDTGELFFGEGSRLTVL.

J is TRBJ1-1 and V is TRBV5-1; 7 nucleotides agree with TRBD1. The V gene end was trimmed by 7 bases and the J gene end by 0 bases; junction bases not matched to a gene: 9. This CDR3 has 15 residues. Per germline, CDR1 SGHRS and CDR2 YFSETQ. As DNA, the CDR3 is TGCGCCAGCGGGGCCCAACAGGGGATGAACACTGAAGCTTTCTTT. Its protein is CASGAQQGMNTEAFF.

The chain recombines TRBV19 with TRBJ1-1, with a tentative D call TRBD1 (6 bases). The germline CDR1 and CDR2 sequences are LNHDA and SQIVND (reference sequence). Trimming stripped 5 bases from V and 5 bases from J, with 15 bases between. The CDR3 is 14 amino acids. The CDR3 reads CASSFRPGQTEAFF. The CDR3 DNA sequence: TGTGCCAGTAGTTTTCGTCCGGGACAAACTGAAGCTTTCTTT.

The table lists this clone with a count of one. CDR3 sequence: CASSQGDRENTEAFF. The CDR3 DNA is TGCGCCAGCAGCCAGGGGGACAGGGAGAACACTGAAGCTTTCTTT. V is TRBV4-3 and J is TRBJ1-1, with 9 bases fitting TRBD1. The length of the CDR3 is 15 residues. Germline V gives CDR1 LGHNA, CDR2 YSLEER. Germline trimming cut 3 bases from V and 1 base from J; bases unmatched to any gene: 3.